This T cell receptor (beta chain) was retrieved from a study of CD8+ T cells in alopecia areata. The sample's treatment: oral pan-JAK inhibitor, 5-10 mg twice daily. Sorting separated CD4+ and CD8+ T cells out of PBMCs. Per germline, CDR1 SGHDT and CDR2 YYEEEE. The junction had 2 bases not matched to a gene; V was cut back by 0 bases and J by 7 bases. This CDR3 has 15 residues. Extraction of RNA preceded its reverse transcription into cDNA, which served as the sequencing template. Sequencing used immunoSEQ multiplex PCR; TCRdb keeps in-frame clones, though not all of them. The sample consists of roughly 170,000 clones, under 60% of them appearing once.

The sample in question was CD8+ T cells sorted from blood, obtained at week 24, from a patient treated with tofacitinib. This TCR derives from a human donor with alopecia areata. This chain joins TRBV5-6 and TRBJ1-6, with 9 bases lining up with TRBD1. CDR3: CASSLEGTGNSPLHF. For the CDR3, the DNA is TGTGCCAGCAGCTTGGAGGGGACAGGGAATTCACCCCTCCACTTT. Together with reference TRBV5-6 and TRBJ1-6, the CDR3 gives the full variable domain: DAGVTQSPTHLIKTRGQQVTLRCSPKSGHDTVSWYQQALGQGPQFIFQYYEEEERQRGNFPDRFSGHQFPNYSSELNVNALLLGDSALYLCASSLEGTGNSPLHFGNGTRLTVT.